The clone carrying this T cell receptor beta chain was found many times. What it binds is not known. Investigators prepared the TCR beta libraries by applying iRepertoire HTBI primers and Arm-PCR of CDR3 regions. From the multiplex PCR reads, TCRdb called clonotypes with MiXCR, one entry per CDR3 protein. Of about 210,000 distinct CDR3 sequences detected, less than 20% appear once; the ten largest clones hold approximately 12%. The record originates from a study of regulatory T cells in long-lasting Graves disease. Losses at the gene ends were 6 bases for V and 5 bases for J; bases not matched to a gene: 8. The CDR3 covers 14 residues. The study, taken as a whole, reports: More public clonotypes were shared by persistent patients (about 3,000) than by new patients (fewer than 1,000).

Time point: newly diagnosed GD, antithyroid drugs for less than 3 months. Preparation of the TCR library used RNA extracted from PBMCs. These data were likewise used in another study, on T cells in Graves' hyperthyroidism and ophthalmopathy. From that report: A set of HTBI primers served as the primers for a first-round RT-PCR of the TCR CDR3.

The sequence was obtained from a woman under 40 with Graves disease. The sequenced sample was peripheral blood mononuclear cells (PBMCs), obtained at new diagnosis, from a patient treated with antithyroid drugs. V and J are TRBV12-3 or TRBV12-4 and TRBJ2-5, with 8 bases matching TRBD1. CDR3 DNA sequence: TGTGCCAGCAGAGCCGGACAGGGAGTTGAGACCCAGTACTTC. Its translation: CASRAGQGVETQYF.